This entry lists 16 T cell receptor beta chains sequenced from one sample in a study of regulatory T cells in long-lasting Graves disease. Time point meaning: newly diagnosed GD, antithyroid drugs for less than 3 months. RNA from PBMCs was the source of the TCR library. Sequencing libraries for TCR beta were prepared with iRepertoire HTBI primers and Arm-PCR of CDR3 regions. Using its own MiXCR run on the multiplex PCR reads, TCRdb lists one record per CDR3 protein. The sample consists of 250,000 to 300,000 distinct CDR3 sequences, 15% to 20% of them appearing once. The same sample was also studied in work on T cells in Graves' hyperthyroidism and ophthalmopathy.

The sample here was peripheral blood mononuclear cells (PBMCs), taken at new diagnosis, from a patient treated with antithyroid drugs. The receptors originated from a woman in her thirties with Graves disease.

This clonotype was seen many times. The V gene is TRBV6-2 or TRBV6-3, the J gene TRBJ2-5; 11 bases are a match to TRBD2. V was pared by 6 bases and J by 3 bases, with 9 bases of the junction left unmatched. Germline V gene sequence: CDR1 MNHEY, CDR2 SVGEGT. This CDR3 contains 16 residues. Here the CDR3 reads CASSPPGLAEEETQYF. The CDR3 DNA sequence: TGTGCCAGCAGCCCCCCGGGACTAGCGGAGGAAGAGACCCAGTACTTC.

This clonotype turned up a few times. The CDR3 spells CASSFAQNEKLFF. CDR3 DNA: TGTGCCAGCAGCTTTGCCCAAAATGAAAAACTGTTTTTT. The gene calls are TRBV7-9 and TRBJ1-4, with D unclear. Germline assignment: CDR1 SEHNR and CDR2 FQNEAQ (reference sequence). V lost 3 bases, J lost 5 bases, and 7 bases lay in between. This CDR3 spans 13 amino acids.

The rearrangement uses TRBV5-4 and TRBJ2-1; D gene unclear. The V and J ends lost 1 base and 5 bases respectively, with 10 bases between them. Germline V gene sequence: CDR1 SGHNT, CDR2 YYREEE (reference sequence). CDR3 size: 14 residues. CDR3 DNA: TGTGCCAGCAGCTTGCAGGACGCACACAATGAGCAGTTCTTC. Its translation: CASSLQDAHNEQFF.

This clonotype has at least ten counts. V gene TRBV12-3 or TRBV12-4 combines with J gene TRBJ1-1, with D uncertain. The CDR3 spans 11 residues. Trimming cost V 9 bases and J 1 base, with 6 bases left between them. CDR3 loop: CASMENTEAFF. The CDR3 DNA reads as TGTGCCAGTATGGAGAACACTGAAGCTTTCTTT.

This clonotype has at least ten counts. For the CDR3, the DNA is TGTGCCAGCAGCAGACAGTATAGCAATCAGCCCCAGCATTTT. Translating it yields CASSRQYSNQPQHF. This sequence joins TRBV6-1 and TRBJ1-5; the D gene is possibly TRBD1 (5 bases). The CDR3 totals 14 residues. Trimming took 6 bases from V and 0 from J, leaving 9 bases between them. Germline CDR1 is MNHNS and CDR2 is SASEGT.

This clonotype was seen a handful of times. The CDR3 coding sequence is TGTGCCAGCAGCCCGACAGGGCGAACTACTAACGAGCAGTACTTC. Translating gives CASSPTGRTTNEQYF. This chain joins TRBV4-2 and TRBJ2-7, with 7 bases aligning to TRBD1. Germline-derived CDR1 and CDR2 are LGHNA and YNFKEQ. V lost 4 bases, J lost 5 bases, and 11 bases stayed unmatched. The CDR3 contains 15 residues.

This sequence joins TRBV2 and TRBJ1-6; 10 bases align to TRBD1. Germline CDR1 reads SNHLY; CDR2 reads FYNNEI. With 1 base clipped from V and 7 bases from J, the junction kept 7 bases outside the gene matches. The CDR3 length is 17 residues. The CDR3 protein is CASSEGGTGAGNSPLHF. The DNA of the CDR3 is TGTGCCAGCAGTGAAGGCGGGACAGGGGCTGGGAATTCACCCCTCCACTTT.

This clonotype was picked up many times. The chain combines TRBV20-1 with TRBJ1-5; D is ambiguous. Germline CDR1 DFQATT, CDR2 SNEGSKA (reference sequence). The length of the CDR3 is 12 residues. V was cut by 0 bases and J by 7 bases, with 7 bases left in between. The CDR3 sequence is CSARDSPQPQHF. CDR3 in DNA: TGCAGTGCTAGAGATTCTCCCCAGCCCCAGCATTTT.

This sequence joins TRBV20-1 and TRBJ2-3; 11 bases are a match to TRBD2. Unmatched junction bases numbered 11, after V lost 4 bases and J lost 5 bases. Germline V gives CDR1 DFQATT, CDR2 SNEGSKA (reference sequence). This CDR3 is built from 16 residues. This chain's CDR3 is CSAKFSGGVILDTQYF. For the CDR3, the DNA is TGCAGTGCTAAGTTTAGCGGGGGGGTGATATTAGATACGCAGTATTTT.

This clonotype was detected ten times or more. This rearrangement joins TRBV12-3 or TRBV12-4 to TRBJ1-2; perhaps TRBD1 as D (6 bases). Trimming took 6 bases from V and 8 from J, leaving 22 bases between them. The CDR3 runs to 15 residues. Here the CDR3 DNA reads TGTGCCAGCAGGAGGGACAACTTATTCATGAGCGGCTACACCTTC. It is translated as CASRRDNLFMSGYTF.

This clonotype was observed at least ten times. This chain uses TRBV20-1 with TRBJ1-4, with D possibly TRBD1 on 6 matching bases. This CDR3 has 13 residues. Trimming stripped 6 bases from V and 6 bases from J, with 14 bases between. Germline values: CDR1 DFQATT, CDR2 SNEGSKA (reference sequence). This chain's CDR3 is CSAIGAGDEKLFF. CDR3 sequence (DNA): TGCAGTGCCATCGGGGCAGGGGATGAAAAACTGTTTTTT.

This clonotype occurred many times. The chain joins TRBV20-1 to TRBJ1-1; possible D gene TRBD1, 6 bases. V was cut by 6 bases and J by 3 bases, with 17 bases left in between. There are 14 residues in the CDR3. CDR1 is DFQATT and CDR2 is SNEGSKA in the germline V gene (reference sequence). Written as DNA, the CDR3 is TGCAGTGCCACCCTCCGGAGGGGGTACACTGAAGCTTTCTTT. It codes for CSATLRRGYTEAFF.

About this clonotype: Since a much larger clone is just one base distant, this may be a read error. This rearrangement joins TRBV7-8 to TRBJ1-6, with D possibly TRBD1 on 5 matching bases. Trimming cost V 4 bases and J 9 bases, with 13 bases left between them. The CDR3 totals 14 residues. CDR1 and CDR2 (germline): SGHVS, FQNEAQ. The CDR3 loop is CASSSGAETSPLHF. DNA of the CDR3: TGTGCCAGCAGCTCCGGGGCAGAGACTTCACCCCTCCACTTT.

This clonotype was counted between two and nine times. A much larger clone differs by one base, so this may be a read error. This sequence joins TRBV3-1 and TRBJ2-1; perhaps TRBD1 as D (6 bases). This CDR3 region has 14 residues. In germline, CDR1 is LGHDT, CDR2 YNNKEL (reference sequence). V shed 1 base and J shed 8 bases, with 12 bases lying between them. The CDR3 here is CASSQVGQYDEQFF. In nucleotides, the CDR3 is TGTGCCAGCAGCCAAGTCGGACAGTACGATGAGCAGTTCTTC.

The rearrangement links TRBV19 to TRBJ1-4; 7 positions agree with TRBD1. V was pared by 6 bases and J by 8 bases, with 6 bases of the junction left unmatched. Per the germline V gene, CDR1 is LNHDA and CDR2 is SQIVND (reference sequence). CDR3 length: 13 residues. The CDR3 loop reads CASRPTGQEKLFF. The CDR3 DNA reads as TGTGCCAGTAGACCGACAGGGCAAGAAAAACTGTTTTTT. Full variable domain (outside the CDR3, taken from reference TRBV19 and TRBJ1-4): DGGITQSPKYLFRKEGQNVTLSCEQNLNHDAMYWYRQDPGQGLRLIYYSQIVNDFQKGDIAEGYSVSREKKESFPLTVTSAQKNPTAFYLCASRPTGQEKLFFGSGTQLSVL.

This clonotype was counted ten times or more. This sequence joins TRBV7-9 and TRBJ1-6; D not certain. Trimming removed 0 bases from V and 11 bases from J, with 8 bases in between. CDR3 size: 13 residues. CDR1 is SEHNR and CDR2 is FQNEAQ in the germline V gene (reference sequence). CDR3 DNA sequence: TGTGCCAGCAGCTTAGCAGGTGGGGCACCCCTCCACTTT. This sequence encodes CASSLAGGAPLHF.